This passage covers 6 T cell receptor beta chains from one sample sequenced in a study of T cell responses to AZD1222 COVID-19 vaccine. Generated by immunoSEQ multiplex PCR, the TCRdb table keeps only in-frame clones and is missing some. The sample lists roughly 120,000 clones, about 91% occurring once. Sequences were derived from peripheral blood, sampled 28 days after the second AZD1222 dose. These receptors came from an adult who received the AZD1222 COVID-19 vaccine.

The chain recombines TRBV7-9 with TRBJ2-5; no reliable D call. The CDR3 is 13 amino acids. Germline-derived CDR1 and CDR2 are SEHNR and FQNEAQ (reference sequence). Trimming took off 0 bases at V and 3 bases at J, with 5 bases between the two ends. Here the CDR3 reads CASSLAGKETQYF. The CDR3 nucleotides read TGTGCCAGCAGCTTAGCGGGTAAAGAGACCCAGTACTTC.

V gene TRBV27 combines with J gene TRBJ1-2; 12 bases are a match to TRBD1. The germline V gene has CDR1 MNHEY and CDR2 SMNVEV (reference sequence). V trimming: 5 bases; J trimming: 13 bases; junction bases outside the gene matches: 5. This CDR3 spans 12 amino acids. CDR3 loop: CASSLGTGGLTF. DNA for the CDR3: TGTGCCAGCAGTCTTGGGACAGGGGGCCTCACCTTC.

The chain couples TRBV11-1 to TRBJ1-1, with D hard to call. The CDR3 consists of 13 residues. CDR1 is SGHAT and CDR2 is FQDESV in the germline V gene (reference sequence). Trimming removed 5 bases at V and 5 bases at J, with 12 bases between. This CDR3 is CASSLTTRTEAFF. CDR3 coding DNA: TGTGCCAGCAGCCTCACGACAAGAACTGAAGCTTTCTTT.

The genes are TRBV4-1 and TRBJ1-1, with no clear D. The V end was cut by 4 bases, the J end by 4 bases, with 19 bases between. Germline-derived CDR1 and CDR2 are MGHRA and YSYEKL. The CDR3 is made up of 16 amino acids. This CDR3 is CASSLSGVTLGTEAFF. CDR3 DNA: TGCGCCAGCAGCCTGTCCGGTGTGACCCTAGGCACTGAAGCTTTCTTT.

The V gene is TRBV18, the J gene TRBJ1-2; possible D gene TRBD1, 5 bases. Trimming stripped 4 bases from V and 3 bases from J, with 6 bases between. The CDR3 sequence is 12 residues long. Looked up from germline, CDR1 is KGHSH and CDR2 is LQKENI. This chain's CDR3 is CASSLGDYGYTF. CDR3 DNA sequence: TGTGCCAGCTCACTAGGGGACTATGGCTACACCTTC.

The chain is built from TRBV2 and TRBJ1-1; TRBD1 is a possible D gene (5 bases). CDR3 length: 13 residues. V lost 3 bases and J 1 base, leaving 6 bases between the germline ends. Germline V gene data show CDR1 as SNHLY and CDR2 as FYNNEI. CDR3 amino acids: CASSEGGNTEAFF. Written as DNA, the CDR3 is TGTGCCAGCAGTGAGGGGGGGAACACTGAAGCTTTCTTT.